This is a list of T cell receptor beta chains from one sample in a study of Graves' ophthalmopathy and Graves' hyperthyroidism. One entry per CDR3 protein, called by TCRdb with MiXCR from the multiplex PCR reads. This table has over a million distinct CDR3 sequences, roughly two fifths appearing once. Material for sequencing was peripheral blood or thyroid tissue (not recorded which). These receptors came from an adult man with Graves' hyperthyroidism. CDR3s include the opening cysteine and the closing phenylalanine or tryptophan. D genes are given only for firm matches. The size entry is marked missing in some rows and otherwise reads once, few, many or a size class.

j_call clone_size v_call d_call cdr3_aa cdr3_nt
TRBJ1-1 NA TRBV7-8 TRBD1 CASSAGQAIPEAFF TGTGCCAGCAGCGCCGGACAGGCTATCCCTGAAGCTTTCTTT
TRBJ2-7 few TRBV20-1 NA CSASDSWRTYEQYF TGCAGTGCTAGTGACTCGTGGAGGACCTACGAGCAGTACTTC
TRBJ2-7 NA TRBV7-2 NA CASSLDGVPGGEQYF TGTGCCAGCAGTCTCGATGGCGTCCCTGGGGGCGAGCAGTACTTC
TRBJ1-1 many TRBV10-1 NA CASSPGTSTEAFF TGCGCCAGCAGCCCCGGGACATCCACTGAAGCTTTCTTT
TRBJ2-7 NA TRBV30 NA CAWSVGPPKYEQYF TGTGCCTGGAGTGTAGGCCCCCCGAAATACGAGCAGTACTTC
TRBJ2-5 few TRBV7-9 TRBD2 CASSLSARVRREVQETQYF TGTGCCAGCAGCTTAAGCGCCCGGGTGCGGCGGGAGGTACAAGAGACCCAGTACTTC
TRBJ2-1 few TRBV29-1 TRBD2 CSVERLAVYNEQFF TGCAGCGTTGAACGACTAGCGGTCTACAATGAGCAGTTCTTC
TRBJ2-7 NA TRBV7-2 TRBD2 CAGSLAGNEQYF TGTGCCGGCAGCTTAGCGGGAAACGAGCAGTACTTC
TRBJ1-2 many TRBV12-3/TRBV12-4 NA CASLRGVYGYTF TGTGCCAGCCTACGAGGGGTCTATGGCTACACCTTC
TRBJ1-2 NA TRBV9 NA CASRVATGNYGYTF TGTGCCAGCAGAGTAGCTACAGGGAACTATGGCTACACCTTC
TRBJ2-7 few TRBV6-6 TRBD1 CASRTGVGEQYF TGTGCCAGCAGGACAGGGGTTGGCGAGCAGTACTTC
TRBJ2-5 NA TRBV20-1 NA CSSDQGGGPLETQYF TGCAGTTCAGACCAAGGGGGGGGGCCTTTAGAGACCCAGTACTTC
TRBJ2-7 few TRBV25-1 TRBD2 CASSARLAGEYEQYF TGTGCCAGCAGTGCTAGACTAGCGGGGGAATACGAGCAGTACTTC
TRBJ2-5 few TRBV5-4 TRBD1 CASSTRDRVQETQYF TGTGCCAGCAGCACCCGGGACAGGGTACAAGAGACCCAGTACTTC
TRBJ1-2 NA TRBV10-3 NA CASSSSTAVTSYGYTF TGTGCCAGCTCCTCATCGACAGCAGTCACGAGCTATGGCTACACCTTC